Presented here are 5 T cell receptor beta chains from one specimen sequenced in a study of shared clonotypes between healthy human individuals (dated by TCRdb to 2018 to 2021). CD8 naive samples were obtained by positive selection for CCR7 among CD45RO-negative cells, yielding a CD45RA+CCR7+ population from which TemRA cells were excluded. To prepare the library, the immunoSEQ multiplex PCR assay was applied. Sourced from immuneACCESS, this table was stored by TCRdb with only in-frame sequences that have V and J called. A share of the clones is absent; for the studies checked, an unresolved V gene accounts for under half, and the remainder has no known explanation. The sample table shows roughly 2,000,000 clones, and about 94% are seen once. The ten largest clones capture around 1.8% of the sample. Material for sequencing was naive CD8+ T cells from PBMCs. Taken with the paper, the label for cell subset or site translates to: CD45RA+CCR7+. All receptors derive from a man between 18 and 35 years old in good health. Some clones in this sample may be carry-over from other donors' samples.

This clone was observed a single time. The chain is built from TRBV27 and TRBJ2-7; tentative D call: TRBD2 (6 bases). Deletions cut 3 bases from V and 3 bases from J, with 12 bases between. Germline loops: CDR1 MNHEY, CDR2 SMNVEV (reference sequence). The CDR3 sequence is 14 residues long. Here the CDR3 reads CASSLVGGNYEQYF. The CDR3 DNA sequence: TGTGCCAGCAGTTTGGTCGGGGGAAACTACGAGCAGTACTTC.

The rearrangement joins TRBV6-1 to TRBJ2-1, with 14 bases aligning to TRBD2. Trimming at V came to 4 bases and at J to 2 bases, leaving 7 bases not matched to a gene. This CDR3 spans 18 amino acids. Germline loops: CDR1 MNHNS, CDR2 SASEGT. Here the CDR3 reads CASSGLAGGPTAYNEQFF. The CDR3 bases are TGTGCCAGCAGTGGACTAGCGGGAGGGCCGACTGCCTACAATGAGCAGTTCTTC.

This clone is a singleton in its sample. V gene TRBV6-5 combines with J gene TRBJ1-1; D unclear. CDR1 is MNHEY, CDR2 SVGAGI, per germline. The CDR3 loop spans 16 amino acids. V was pared by 3 bases and J by 2 bases, with 16 bases between. The CDR3 loop is CASSYYDTISNTEAFF. Here the CDR3 DNA reads TGTGCCAGCAGTTATTACGACACTATTTCCAACACTGAAGCTTTCTTT.

V is TRBV28 and J is TRBJ2-2; 9 positions match TRBD2. The length of the CDR3 is 15 residues. J lost 1 base, V lost 9 bases, and 6 bases had no gene match. Looked up from germline, CDR1 is MDHEN and CDR2 is SYDVKM. CDR3 sequence reads: CARTLAGMNTGELFF. CDR3 nucleotide sequence: TGTGCCAGGACACTAGCGGGTATGAACACCGGGGAGCTGTTTTTT.

The J gene is TRBJ1-2, the V gene TRBV9; D remains ambiguous. V was trimmed by 0 bases and J by 2 bases, leaving 11 bases between them. Germline CDR1 reads SGDLS; CDR2 reads YYNGEE. The CDR3 loop spans 15 amino acids. The CDR3 coding sequence is TGTGCCAGCAGCGTAGCCGGGGAGTACAACTATGGCTACACCTTC. Its protein product is CASSVAGEYNYGYTF. Complete variable domain (other parts from reference TRBV9 and TRBJ1-2): DSGVTQTPKHLITATGQRVTLRCSPRSGDLSVYWYQQSLDQGLQFLIQYYNGEERAKGNILERFSAQQFPDLHSELNLSSLELGDSALYFCASSVAGEYNYGYTFGSGTRLTVV.